The 4 T cell receptor beta chains presented below share a single source sample, sequenced in a study of read filtering for tumor transcriptome and immune sequencing. This library used 300 to 450 ng RNA and molecular barcoded adaptors spanning alpha/delta and beta/gamma chains. One entry per CDR3 protein, called by TCRdb with MiXCR from the reads. The sample yields tens of thousands of distinct CDR3 sequences, about 10% seen once. Sequencing was performed on a population of CD138-negative cells sorted from bone marrow. The receptors stem from a donor aged 40 or older with multiple myeloma.

This clonotype came up many times. The chain links TRBV5-5 to TRBJ2-5, with 8 bases that match TRBD2. CDR1 and CDR2 (germline): SGHKS, YYEKEE (reference sequence). Trimming cost V 4 bases and J 2 bases; bases outside gene matches: 10. This CDR3 is 16 amino acids long. The CDR3 nucleotides are TGTGCCAGCAGCCCCGGGCGGGGGGAAATTCAAGAGACCCAGTACTTC. This sequence encodes CASSPGRGEIQETQYF. Looking up the rest from reference TRBV5-5 and TRBJ2-5 gives the full variable domain: DAGVTQSPTHLIKTRGQQVTLRCSPISGHKSVSWYQQVLGQGPQFIFQYYEKEERGRGNFPDRFSARQFPNYSSELNVNALLLGDSALYLCASSPGRGEIQETQYFGPGTRLLVL.

This clonotype was found many times. In DNA form, the CDR3 reads TGCAGCGTTGTAGGAAATACCGGGGAGCTGTTTTTT. Translation: CSVVGNTGELFF. V gene TRBV29-1 combines with J gene TRBJ2-2; the D is unclear. The CDR3 is 12 amino acids. Trimming removed 4 bases at V and 5 bases at J, with 8 bases between. Germline V gene lookup returns CDR1 SQVTM and CDR2 ANQGSEA.

In the case of this clonotype: The junction departs from the called germline gene at one end, perhaps through a read error. This chain joins TRBV9 and TRBJ1-5; a possible D gene is TRBD1 (5 bases). CDR3 length: 15 amino acids. Germline values: CDR1 SGDLS, CDR2 YYNGEE. The CDR3 sequence: CAGSSSGIGNQPQHF. The CDR3 DNA follows: TGTGCCGGCAGCTCCTCAGGGATAGGCAATCAGCCCCAGCATTTT.

This clonotype was seen more than once but under ten times. This may come from a read error, since a much larger clone is one base off. This chain uses TRBV20-1 with TRBJ1-1; maybe TRBD1 (5 bases). The length of the CDR3 is 15 residues. Per germline, CDR1 DFQATT and CDR2 SNEGSKA (reference sequence). This CDR3 reads CSATPTARKNTEAVF. The CDR3 DNA reads as TGCAGTGCTACCCCGACAGCGAGAAAGAACACTGAAGCTGTCTTT.